A single sample is the source of the 19 T cell receptor beta chains below, sequenced in a study of blood T cell repertoires in COVID-19. Sequencing used immunoSEQ multiplex PCR; TCRdb keeps in-frame clones, though not all of them. The sample has some 320,000 clones, more than 70% seen once; the top ten hold 5.5% to 7%. Sequencing input: peripheral blood. These receptors all come from a woman aged 25 to 39 who had recovered from COVID-19.

The chain couples TRBV27 to TRBJ2-6; no reliable D call. Trimming left V 3 bases short and J 1 base short, with 4 bases between. The CDR3 spans 14 residues. Germline values: CDR1 MNHEY, CDR2 SMNVEV (reference sequence). The CDR3 protein is CASSFNSGANVLTF. The CDR3 nucleotides read TGTGCCAGCAGTTTTAATTCTGGGGCCAACGTCCTGACTTTC. Full variable domain (missing parts from reference TRBV27 and TRBJ2-6): EAQVTQNPRYLITVTGKKLTVTCSQNMNHEYMSWYRQDPGLGLRQIYYSMNVEVTDKGDVPEGYKVSRKEKRNFPLILESPSPNQTSLYFCASSFNSGANVLTFGAGSRLTVL.

The DNA for the CDR3 is TGTGCCAGCAGTTACGCGACGATCCCTAGTGAGCAGTACTTC. It encodes CASSYATIPSEQYF. This chain links TRBV6-5 with TRBJ2-7; D is uncertain. CDR3 size: 14 residues. The ends were cut back, 2 bases at V and 7 bases at J, with 15 bases in the middle. Looked up from germline, CDR1 is MNHEY and CDR2 is SVGAGI.

The chain has TRBV5-1 and TRBJ2-1; maybe TRBD2 (5 bases). The CDR3 length is 13 residues. V shed 2 bases and J shed 8 bases, with 11 bases lying between them. CDR1 and CDR2 (germline): SGHRS, YFSETQ. CDR3 loop: CASSFSQEDEQFF. The CDR3 DNA reads as TGCGCCAGCAGCTTTTCCCAGGAGGATGAGCAGTTCTTC.

The V call is TRBV4-1, the J call TRBJ2-7; 9 bases agree with TRBD2. The trim removed 1 base at V and 4 bases at J, leaving 5 bases unmatched. The V gene's germline CDR1 is MGHRA and CDR2 YSYEKL. The CDR3 spans 15 residues. CDR3: CASSQGLAEQYEQYF. The CDR3, as DNA: TGCGCCAGCAGCCAAGGACTAGCGGAACAATACGAGCAGTACTTC.

The chain recombines TRBV5-1 with TRBJ1-2; 7 nucleotides align to TRBD1. This CDR3 comprises 13 residues. V was clipped by 5 bases and J by 10 bases; unmatched bases: 11. Germline CDR1 is SGHRS and CDR2 is YFSETQ. The DNA of the CDR3 is TGCGCCAGCAGGATTCTAGGGACAGATGACTACACCTTC. It specifies CASRILGTDDYTF.

The chain recombines TRBV5-1 with TRBJ1-4; D gene unclear. Germline V lookup: CDR1 SGHRS, CDR2 YFSETQ. The V and J ends lost 1 base and 4 bases respectively, with 8 bases between them. CDR3 length: 14 amino acids. CDR3 region: CASSLKQLNEKLFF. The CDR3 DNA follows: TGCGCCAGCAGCTTGAAACAGCTTAATGAAAAACTGTTTTTT. Full variable domain (remainder filled in from reference TRBV5-1 and TRBJ1-4): KAGVTQTPRYLIKTRGQQVTLSCSPISGHRSVSWYQQTPGQGLQFLFEYFSETQRNKGNFPGRFSGRQFSNSRSEMNVSTLELGDSALYLCASSLKQLNEKLFFGSGTQLSVL.

This clone was seen a single time. The rearrangement links TRBV2 to TRBJ2-1; no firm D call. Germline V gene data show CDR1 as SNHLY and CDR2 as FYNNEI. The V and J ends lost 5 bases and 5 bases respectively, with 10 bases between them. The CDR3 extends over 13 amino acids. DNA for the CDR3: TGTGCCAGCAGTTTGGGCAACCACAATGAGCAGTTCTTC. Protein product: CASSLGNHNEQFF.

The V gene is TRBV12-3 or TRBV12-4, the J gene TRBJ1-2, with D maybe TRBD1 (5 bases). The V gene lost 6 bases and the J gene lost 5 bases, with 13 bases spanning the gap. The length of the CDR3 is 13 residues. This chain's CDR3 is CASRAARGYGYTF. In DNA, the CDR3 is TGTGCCAGCAGAGCCGCAAGGGGATATGGCTACACCTTC.

In DNA, the CDR3 is TGTGCCAGCAGCCCGTTCACAGATACGCAGTATTTT. It encodes CASSPFTDTQYF. V and J are TRBV12-3 or TRBV12-4 and TRBJ2-3; D ambiguous. Trimming left V 6 bases short and J 2 bases short, with 6 bases between. The CDR3 covers 12 residues.

The chain employs TRBV5-1 and TRBJ2-7; 11 bases fit TRBD1. There are 16 residues in the CDR3. Germline trimming cut 0 bases from V and 8 bases from J; bases unmatched to any gene: 10. Germline V gene sequence: CDR1 SGHRS, CDR2 YFSETQ. CDR3 in DNA: TGCGCCAGCAGCTTGGCCGCTGGGACAGGGGGAAATAAGCAGTACTTC. It yields the protein CASSLAAGTGGNKQYF.

The V and J genes are TRBV5-4 and TRBJ1-2, with D perhaps TRBD1 (5 bases). Germline CDR1 and CDR2: SGHNT and YYREEE (reference sequence). CDR3 length: 15 amino acids. Trimming removed 4 bases from V and 4 bases from J, with 17 bases in between. CDR3 amino acids: CASSPWGEGSYGYTF. The CDR3 DNA reads as TGTGCCAGCAGCCCCTGGGGGGAGGGAAGCTATGGCTACACCTTC.

The chain uses TRBV4-1 and TRBJ1-1, with 8 bases matching TRBD1. Trimming at V came to 4 bases and at J to 5 bases, leaving 3 bases not matched to a gene. There are 13 residues in the CDR3. CDR1 and CDR2 (germline): MGHRA, YSYEKL. The CDR3 protein is CASSRTGSTEAFF. The CDR3 DNA reads TGCGCCAGCAGCCGGACAGGGTCGACTGAAGCTTTCTTT.

V is TRBV5-8 and J is TRBJ2-5; TRBD2 agrees at 11 bases. There are 15 residues in the CDR3. The V and J ends lost 4 bases and 7 bases, in that order; junction bases with no gene match: 9. CDR1 is SGHTS and CDR2 is YDEGEE in the germline V gene. The CDR3 here is CASSTPTSGVGTQYF. The CDR3 DNA is TGTGCCAGCAGCACCCCGACTAGCGGGGTAGGGACCCAGTACTTC.

This clone was observed once. The J gene is TRBJ1-2, the V gene TRBV6-6, with D perhaps matching TRBD1 (6 bases). From germline, CDR1 is MNHNY and CDR2 SVGAGI (reference sequence). The CDR3 runs to 12 residues. V gave up 8 bases and J gave up 8 bases, with 15 bases separating them. In nucleotides, the CDR3 is TGTGCCAGCCAGGACAGCGGAGGCGGCTACACCTTC. This sequence encodes CASQDSGGGYTF.

The chain uses TRBV2 and TRBJ2-7; maybe TRBD2 (6 bases). Germline lookup yields CDR1 SNHLY and CDR2 FYNNEI. V was trimmed by 7 bases and J by 6 bases, leaving 22 bases between them. The CDR3 runs to 15 residues. The DNA for the CDR3 is TGTGCCAGCACCGCTGTTTCCCGGGAGTTAGTCGAGCAGTACTTC. Translated, it gives CASTAVSRELVEQYF.

This clone occurred once. The chain couples TRBV15 to TRBJ1-5, with D maybe TRBD1 (6 bases). This CDR3 has 19 residues. The ends were cut back, 4 bases at V and 5 bases at J, with 27 bases in the middle. Germline loops: CDR1 LNHNV, CDR2 YYDKDF (reference sequence). The CDR3 DNA reads as TGTGCCACCAGCAACCGGGACAAAGGGACCCCCGTATTGGATCAGCCCCAGCATTTT. This translates into CATSNRDKGTPVLDQPQHF.

The chain combines TRBV5-1 with TRBJ1-1; weak D call: TRBD1 (5 bases). The germline V gene has CDR1 SGHRS and CDR2 YFSETQ. Trimming left V 3 bases short and J 6 bases short, with 18 bases between. This CDR3 contains 15 residues. In DNA, the CDR3 is TGCGCCAGCAGCTACCTAGACCAGGGCAACCCTGAAGCTTTCTTT. Translating it yields CASSYLDQGNPEAFF.

The genes are TRBV10-3 and TRBJ1-1; D perhaps matches TRBD1 (6 bases). The CDR3 runs to 13 residues. V lost 7 bases, J lost 1 base, and 10 bases lay in between. Germline V gives CDR1 ENHRY, CDR2 SYGVKD. The DNA for the CDR3 is TGTGCCATCAAGGGACATCAGAACACTGAAGCTTTCTTT. This gives the protein CAIKGHQNTEAFF.

This chain joins TRBV15 and TRBJ1-4; D not certain. Germline V gene sequence: CDR1 LNHNV, CDR2 YYDKDF (reference sequence). Deletions cut 0 bases from V and 7 bases from J, with 9 bases between. The CDR3 sequence is 14 residues long. The CDR3 sequence is CATSRDRLGEKLFF. CDR3 DNA sequence: TGTGCCACCAGCAGAGATAGACTAGGTGAAAAACTGTTTTTT. Based on the CDR3 plus reference TRBV15 and TRBJ1-4, the full variable domain is DAMVIQNPRYQVTQFGKPVTLSCSQTLNHNVMYWYQQKSSQAPKLLFHYYDKDFNNEADTPDNFQSRRPNTSFCFLDIRSPGLGDTAMYLCATSRDRLGEKLFFGSGTQLSVL.